A single sample gave rise to the 19 T cell receptor beta chains below, sequenced in a study of identical twins. TCRdb itself ran the 5' RACE reads through MiXCR, one entry per CDR3 protein. The sample includes about 530,000 distinct CDR3 sequences, 20% to 25% seen only once; the top ten take approximately 0.52%. Another study also made use of these data, one on yellow fever vaccine responses in identical twins.

Sequenced: CD4+ T cells sorted from blood. All receptors derive from a woman between 18 and 29 years old in good health.

The chain couples TRBV27 to TRBJ2-4; D is unresolved. Germline CDR1 is MNHEY and CDR2 is SMNVEV (reference sequence). Trimming cost V 5 bases and J 0 bases, with 11 bases left between them. This CDR3 is 15 amino acids long. CDR3 residues: CASSPATLAKNIQYF. The CDR3 bases are TGTGCCAGCAGTCCCGCCACCCTAGCCAAAAACATTCAGTACTTC.

Points on this clonotype: The missing conserved phenylalanine or tryptophan at the end of this CDR3 makes a read error likely. The chain couples TRBV24-1 to TRBJ2-7; possibly TRBD2 for D (6 bases). The CDR3 consists of 13 residues. V lost 4 bases to trimming and J lost 4 bases, with 10 bases between them. Germline CDR1 and CDR2: KGHDR and SFDVKD. The CDR3 is CATSESGGYEQYI. The DNA for the CDR3 is TGTGCCACCAGTGAAAGCGGAGGGTACGAGCAGTACATC.

The chain recombines TRBV6-1 with TRBJ2-5, with TRBD1 identical over 9 bases. The CDR3 is 14 amino acids. Germline V lookup: CDR1 MNHNS, CDR2 SASEGT. V trimming: 8 bases; J trimming: 2 bases; junction bases outside the gene matches: 6. CDR3 amino acids: CASGNRGQQETQYF. CDR3 DNA sequence: TGTGCCAGCGGGAACAGGGGGCAGCAAGAGACCCAGTACTTC.

This clonotype was seen only a few times. The chain links TRBV5-6 to TRBJ1-2, with 8 bases identical to TRBD1. This CDR3 has 14 amino acids. Per germline, CDR1 SGHDT and CDR2 YYEEEE. V was pared by 4 bases and J by 1 base, with 3 bases of the junction left unmatched. The CDR3 spells CASSPGQVNYGYTF. The CDR3 nucleotides read TGTGCCAGCAGCCCGGGACAGGTTAACTATGGCTACACCTTC. Based on the CDR3 plus reference TRBV5-6 and TRBJ1-2, the full variable domain is DAGVTQSPTHLIKTRGQQVTLRCSPKSGHDTVSWYQQALGQGPQFIFQYYEEEERQRGNFPDRFSGHQFPNYSSELNVNALLLGDSALYLCASSPGQVNYGYTFGSGTRLTVV.

The genes are TRBV12-3 or TRBV12-4 and TRBJ2-3; 9 positions agree with TRBD2. This CDR3 contains 16 residues. Unmatched junction bases numbered 14, after V lost 7 bases and J lost 6 bases. In DNA form, the CDR3 reads TGTGCCAGCAAGGTCGGCGGCGGGGGGGCGAGGGATACGCAGTATTTT. Encoded protein: CASKVGGGGARDTQYF.

This clonotype appeared a few times. The rearrangement links TRBV5-1 to TRBJ1-1; 7 bases map to TRBD1. Germline CDR1 SGHRS, CDR2 YFSETQ. V lost 4 bases and J lost 1; bases outside the gene matches: 10. The length of the CDR3 is 16 residues. The CDR3 spells CASSLGQITENTEAFF. CDR3 DNA: TGCGCCAGCAGCCTGGGACAGATAACAGAGAACACTGAAGCTTTCTTT.

The chain combines TRBV7-8 with TRBJ2-1; TRBD2 agrees at 10 bases. V lost 10 bases to trimming and J lost 4 bases; unmatched junction nucleotides: 10. CDR1 SGHVS and CDR2 FQNEAQ come from the germline V gene. The CDR3 sequence is 15 residues long. The CDR3 sequence is CATKTSGSWYNEQFF. The CDR3 DNA is TGTGCCACCAAGACTAGCGGGTCGTGGTACAATGAGCAGTTCTTC.

The chain recombines TRBV12-3 or TRBV12-4 with TRBJ2-5; 8 bases align to TRBD2. The CDR3 consists of 15 residues. V lost 5 bases, J lost 5 bases, and 10 bases stayed unmatched. CDR3 in amino acids: CASSTSGLVGETQYF. CDR3 nucleotide sequence: TGTGCCAGCAGTACATCGGGACTAGTTGGGGAGACCCAGTACTTC.

This clonotype was observed a handful of times. This chain connects TRBV11-3 to TRBJ2-1, with D uncertain. Germline loops: CDR1 SGHNT, CDR2 YENEEA. The V end was cut by 2 bases, the J end by 0 bases, with 8 bases between. The CDR3 covers 15 residues. The CDR3 sequence is CASSLRSSSYNEQFF. As DNA, the CDR3 is TGTGCCAGCAGCTTAAGGTCGAGCTCCTACAATGAGCAGTTCTTC.

This clonotype came up a few times. The rearrangement links TRBV7-9 to TRBJ2-5; TRBD2 matches 9 bases. Germline V gene lookup returns CDR1 SEHNR and CDR2 FQNEAQ (reference sequence). CDR3 size: 15 residues. The CDR3 DNA reads TGTGCAACCCGGGGCGGGAGGGCCGTCCCAGAGACCCAGTACTTC. Its protein is CATRGGRAVPETQYF.

The rearrangement uses TRBV29-1 and TRBJ2-7; 7 bases are a match to TRBD2. V gave up 1 base and J gave up 4 bases; unmatched junction bases: 7. CDR3 length: 14 residues. Germline V lookup: CDR1 SQVTM, CDR2 ANQGSEA. The CDR3 loop is CSVEGSGKDYEQYF. As DNA, the CDR3 is TGCAGCGTTGAAGGGAGCGGGAAGGATTACGAGCAGTACTTC.

The V and J genes are TRBV20-1 and TRBJ2-2; no definite D call. Looked up from germline, CDR1 is DFQATT and CDR2 is SNEGSKA (reference sequence). Trimming removed 2 bases from V and 2 bases from J, with 12 bases in between. The CDR3 spans 15 residues. The DNA of the CDR3 is TGCAGTGCTAGAAAGGACCTCAGAAACACCGGGGAGCTGTTTTTT. This encodes CSARKDLRNTGELFF.

The rearrangement joins TRBV12-3 or TRBV12-4 to TRBJ2-3; possibly TRBD2 for D (6 bases). Deletions cut 8 bases from V and 1 base from J, with 19 bases between. The CDR3 has 16 amino acids. The CDR3 DNA follows: TGTGCCAGCGGGGGGAAAGCGGGCCCGGGCACAGATACGCAGTATTTT. Translated: CASGGKAGPGTDTQYF.

This clonotype has a handful of counts. The chain uses TRBV5-1 and TRBJ2-1, with 7 nucleotides matching TRBD2. V shed 0 bases and J 8 bases; nucleotides not matched to a gene: 2. CDR3 length: 13 amino acids. Germline-derived CDR1 and CDR2 are SGHRS and YFSETQ. In nucleotides, the CDR3 is TGCGCCAGCAGCTTGGGAGGGAGGGATGAGCAGTTCTTC. Protein product: CASSLGGRDEQFF.

This clonotype was counted between two and nine times. The V call is TRBV15, the J call TRBJ2-2; 10 bases align to TRBD1. The germline CDR1 and CDR2 sequences are LNHNV and YYDKDF (reference sequence). The CDR3 has 15 amino acids. The V segment lost 3 bases and the J segment 4 bases; nucleotides outside the gene matches: 2. For the CDR3, the DNA is TGTGCCACCAGCAGCCGGGACAGGGGCACCGGGGAGCTGTTTTTT. Its translation is CATSSRDRGTGELFF.

This clonotype has ten or more counts. The rearrangement joins TRBV2 to TRBJ1-3; D is possibly TRBD1 (5 bases). V was trimmed by 6 bases and J by 0 bases, leaving 6 bases between them. CDR1 and CDR2 (germline): SNHLY, FYNNEI. This CDR3 is built from 13 residues. This CDR3 reads CASRQVSGNTIYF. Written as DNA, the CDR3 is TGTGCCAGCAGACAGGTCTCTGGAAACACCATATATTTT.

The sample holds a few counts of this clonotype. This chain connects TRBV25-1 to TRBJ2-2, with 7 bases matching TRBD1. The CDR3 consists of 16 residues. From germline, CDR1 is MGHDK and CDR2 SYGVNS. V trimming: 3 bases; J trimming: 6 bases; junction bases outside the gene matches: 10. The CDR3 DNA reads TGTGCCAGCAGTGATACTGACAGGGTTGGATCCGGGGAGCTGTTTTTT. This gives the protein CASSDTDRVGSGELFF. Drawing the rest from reference TRBV25-1 and TRBJ2-2, the complete variable domain is EADIYQTPRYLVIGTGKKITLECSQTMGHDKMYWYQQDPGMELHLIHYSYGVNSTEKGDLSSESTVSRIRTEHFPLTLESARPSHTSQYLCASSDTDRVGSGELFFGEGSRLTVL.

This clonotype was observed a handful of times. CDR3 sequence: CASNRDRRTLNQPQHF. The CDR3 DNA follows: TGTGCCAGCAACCGGGACAGAAGAACCCTCAATCAGCCCCAGCATTTT. The chain employs TRBV6-1 and TRBJ1-5; 7 bases align to TRBD1. This CDR3 spans 16 amino acids. V lost 7 bases, J lost 3 bases, and 12 bases stayed unmatched. CDR1 is MNHNS, CDR2 SASEGT, per germline.

The genes are TRBV12-3 or TRBV12-4 and TRBJ2-5; D is ambiguous. This CDR3 comprises 11 residues. V shed 5 bases and J shed 13 bases, with 14 bases lying between them. The CDR3, as DNA: TGTGCCAGCAGTCTACGGGCCGAAACGTACTTC. Translation gives CASSLRAETYF.